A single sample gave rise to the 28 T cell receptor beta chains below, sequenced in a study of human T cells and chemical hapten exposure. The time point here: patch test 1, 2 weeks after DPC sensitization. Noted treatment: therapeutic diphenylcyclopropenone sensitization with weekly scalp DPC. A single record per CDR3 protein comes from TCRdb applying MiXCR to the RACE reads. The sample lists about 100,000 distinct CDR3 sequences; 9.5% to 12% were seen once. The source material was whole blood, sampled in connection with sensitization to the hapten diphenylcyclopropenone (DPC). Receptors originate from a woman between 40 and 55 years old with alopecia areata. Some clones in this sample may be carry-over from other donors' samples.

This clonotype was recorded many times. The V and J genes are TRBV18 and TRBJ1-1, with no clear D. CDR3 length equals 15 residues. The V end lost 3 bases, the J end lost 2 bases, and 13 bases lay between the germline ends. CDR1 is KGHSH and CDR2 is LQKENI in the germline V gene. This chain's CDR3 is CASSPLGRSNTEAFF. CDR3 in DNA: TGTGCCAGCTCACCCCTGGGCAGGAGTAACACTGAAGCTTTCTTT.

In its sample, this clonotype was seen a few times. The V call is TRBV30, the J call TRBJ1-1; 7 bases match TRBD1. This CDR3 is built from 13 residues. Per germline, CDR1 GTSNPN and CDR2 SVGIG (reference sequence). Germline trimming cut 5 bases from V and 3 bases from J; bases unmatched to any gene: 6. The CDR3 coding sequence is TGTGCCTGGGGATCAGGGGGAGACACTGAAGCTTTCTTT. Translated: CAWGSGGDTEAFF.

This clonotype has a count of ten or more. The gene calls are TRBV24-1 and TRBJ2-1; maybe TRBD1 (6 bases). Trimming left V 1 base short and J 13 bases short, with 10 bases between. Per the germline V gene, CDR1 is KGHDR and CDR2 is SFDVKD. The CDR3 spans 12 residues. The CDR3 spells CATSDFRGQQFF. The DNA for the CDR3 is TGTGCCACCAGTGATTTCAGGGGCCAACAGTTCTTC.

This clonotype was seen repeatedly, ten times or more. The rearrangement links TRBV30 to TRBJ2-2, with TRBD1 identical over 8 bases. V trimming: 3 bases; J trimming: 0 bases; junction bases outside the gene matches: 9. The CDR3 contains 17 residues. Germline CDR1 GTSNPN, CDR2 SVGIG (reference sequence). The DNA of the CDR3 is TGTGCCTGGAGGAGTGGCAGGGGGCGAACGAACACCGGGGAGCTGTTTTTT. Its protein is CAWRSGRGRTNTGELFF. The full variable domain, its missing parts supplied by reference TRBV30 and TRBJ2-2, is SQTIHQWPATLVQPVGSPLSLECTVEGTSNPNLYWYRQAAGRGLQLLFYSVGIGQISSEVPQNLSASRPQDRQFILSSKKLLLSDSGFYLCAWRSGRGRTNTGELFFGEGSRLTVL.

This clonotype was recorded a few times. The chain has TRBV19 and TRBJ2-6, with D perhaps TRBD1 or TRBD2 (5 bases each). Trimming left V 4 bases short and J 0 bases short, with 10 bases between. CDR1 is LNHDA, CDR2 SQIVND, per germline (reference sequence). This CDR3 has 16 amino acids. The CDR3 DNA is TGTGCCAGTAGTAACCGGGGCCTCTCTGGGGCCAACGTCCTGACTTTC. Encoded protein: CASSNRGLSGANVLTF.

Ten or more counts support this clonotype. CDR3 in DNA: TGCGCCAGCAGTGATGGGGACAGGGGCATGAACACTGAAGCTTTCTTT. It encodes CASSDGDRGMNTEAFF. The V call is TRBV10-1, the J call TRBJ1-1, with 10 bases fitting TRBD1. Losses at the gene ends were 3 bases for V and 0 bases for J; bases not matched to a gene: 4. Germline-derived CDR1 and CDR2 are WNHNN and SYGVQD (reference sequence). This CDR3 region has 16 residues.

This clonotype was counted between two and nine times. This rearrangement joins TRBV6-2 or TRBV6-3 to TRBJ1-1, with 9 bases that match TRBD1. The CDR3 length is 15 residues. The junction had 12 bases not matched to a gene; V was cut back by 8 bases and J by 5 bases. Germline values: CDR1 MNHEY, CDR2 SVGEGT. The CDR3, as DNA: TGTGCCAGCGTCGGACAGGGGTCCCCGAGGACTGAAGCTTTCTTT. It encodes CASVGQGSPRTEAFF.

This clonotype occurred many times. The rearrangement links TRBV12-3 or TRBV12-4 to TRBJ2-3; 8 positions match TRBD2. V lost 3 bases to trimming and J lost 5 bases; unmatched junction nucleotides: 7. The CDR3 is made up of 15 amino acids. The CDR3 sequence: CASSFSGGAVDTQYF. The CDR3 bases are TGTGCCAGCAGTTTCTCCGGGGGGGCAGTAGATACGCAGTATTTT.

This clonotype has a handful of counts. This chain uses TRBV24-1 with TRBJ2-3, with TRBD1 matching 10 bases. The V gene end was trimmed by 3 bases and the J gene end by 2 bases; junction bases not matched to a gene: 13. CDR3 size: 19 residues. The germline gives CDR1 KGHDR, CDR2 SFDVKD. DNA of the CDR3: TGTGCCACCAGTGATACCCGCGGGCGCCGACAGGGGGCCACAGATACGCAGTATTTT. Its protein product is CATSDTRGRRQGATDTQYF.

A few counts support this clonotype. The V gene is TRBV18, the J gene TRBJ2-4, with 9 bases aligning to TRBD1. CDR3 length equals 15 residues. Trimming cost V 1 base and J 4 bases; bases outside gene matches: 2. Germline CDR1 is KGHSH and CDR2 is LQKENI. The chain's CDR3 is CASSPRDRVKNIQYF. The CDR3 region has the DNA TGTGCCAGCTCACCACGGGACAGGGTGAAAAACATTCAGTACTTC.

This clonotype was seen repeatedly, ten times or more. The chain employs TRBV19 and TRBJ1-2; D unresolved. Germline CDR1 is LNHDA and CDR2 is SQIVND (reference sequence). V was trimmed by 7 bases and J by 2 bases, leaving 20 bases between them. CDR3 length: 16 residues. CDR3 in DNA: TGTGCCAGTACGCCGACCCGGACGGGGAACAACTATGGCTACACCTTC. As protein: CASTPTRTGNNYGYTF.

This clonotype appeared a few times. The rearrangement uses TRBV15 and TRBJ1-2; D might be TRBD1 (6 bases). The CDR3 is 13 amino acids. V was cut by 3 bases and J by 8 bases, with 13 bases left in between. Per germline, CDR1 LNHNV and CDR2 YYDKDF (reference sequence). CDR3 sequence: CATSSRDTSGYTF. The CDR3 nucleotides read TGTGCCACCAGCAGCCGGGACACAAGCGGCTACACCTTC.

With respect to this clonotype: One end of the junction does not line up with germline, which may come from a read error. The CDR3 is CASSQVRTDMQYF. The CDR3 DNA sequence: TGTGCCAGCAGCCAAGTGCGGACAGATATGCAGTATTTT. This chain joins TRBV3-1 and TRBJ2-3; possibly TRBD1 for D (6 bases). The CDR3 runs to 13 residues. CDR1 and CDR2 (germline): LGHDT, YNNKEL (reference sequence).

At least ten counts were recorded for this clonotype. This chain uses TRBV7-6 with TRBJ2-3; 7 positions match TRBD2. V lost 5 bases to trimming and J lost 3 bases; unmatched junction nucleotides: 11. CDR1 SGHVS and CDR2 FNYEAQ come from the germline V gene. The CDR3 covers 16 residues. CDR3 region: CASSPLSGAGTDTQYF. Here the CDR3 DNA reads TGTGCCAGCAGCCCCCTTTCGGGAGCGGGGACAGATACGCAGTATTTT.

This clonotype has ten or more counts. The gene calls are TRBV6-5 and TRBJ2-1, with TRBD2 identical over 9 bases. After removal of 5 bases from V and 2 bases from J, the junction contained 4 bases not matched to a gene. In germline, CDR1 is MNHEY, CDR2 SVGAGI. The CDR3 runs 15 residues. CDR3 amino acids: CASSKTSGPYNEQFF. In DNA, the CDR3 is TGTGCCAGCAGTAAGACTAGCGGACCCTACAATGAGCAGTTCTTC.

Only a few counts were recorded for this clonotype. The CDR3: CASSYLTGAAEAFF. In DNA form, the CDR3 reads TGTGCCAGCAGTTACTTGACCGGGGCGGCTGAAGCTTTCTTT. This chain links TRBV6-5 with TRBJ1-1; maybe TRBD1 (5 bases). In germline, CDR1 is MNHEY, CDR2 SVGAGI. This CDR3 spans 14 amino acids. V was pared by 1 base and J by 6 bases, with 12 bases between.

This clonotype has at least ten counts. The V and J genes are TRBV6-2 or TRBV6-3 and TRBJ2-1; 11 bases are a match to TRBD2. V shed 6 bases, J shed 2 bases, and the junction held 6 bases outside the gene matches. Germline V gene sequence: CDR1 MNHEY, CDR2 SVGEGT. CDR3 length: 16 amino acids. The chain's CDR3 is CASRAPLAGAYNEQFF. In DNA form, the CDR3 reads TGTGCCAGCAGAGCCCCACTAGCGGGAGCCTACAATGAGCAGTTCTTC.

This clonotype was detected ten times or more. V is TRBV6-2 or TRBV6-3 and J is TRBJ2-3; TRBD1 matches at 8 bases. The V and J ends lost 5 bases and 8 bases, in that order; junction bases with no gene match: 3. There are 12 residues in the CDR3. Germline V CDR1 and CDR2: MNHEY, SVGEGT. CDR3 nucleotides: TGTGCCAGCAGTCCCACAGGGGGTACGCAGTATTTT. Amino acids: CASSPTGGTQYF.

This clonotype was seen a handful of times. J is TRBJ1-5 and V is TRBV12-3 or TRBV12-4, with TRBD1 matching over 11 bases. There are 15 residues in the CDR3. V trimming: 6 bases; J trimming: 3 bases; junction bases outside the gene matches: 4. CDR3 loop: CASRLGQGDNQPQHF. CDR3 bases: TGTGCCAGCAGACTGGGACAGGGGGACAATCAGCCCCAGCATTTT.

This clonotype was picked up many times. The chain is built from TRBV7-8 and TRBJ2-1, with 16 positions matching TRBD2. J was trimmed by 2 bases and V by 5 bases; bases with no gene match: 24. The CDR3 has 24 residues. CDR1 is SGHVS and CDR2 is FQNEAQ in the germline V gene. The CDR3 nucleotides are TGTGCCAGCAGCCCCTACCCCGGGACTAGCGGGAGGGACCAACGGGTTAGCCCCTACAATGAGCAGTTCTTC. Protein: CASSPYPGTSGRDQRVSPYNEQFF.

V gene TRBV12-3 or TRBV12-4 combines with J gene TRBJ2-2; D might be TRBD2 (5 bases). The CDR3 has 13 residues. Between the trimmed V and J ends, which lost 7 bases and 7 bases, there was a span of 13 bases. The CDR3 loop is CASNPSGFGELFF. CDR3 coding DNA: TGTGCCAGCAATCCCTCGGGGTTCGGGGAGCTGTTTTTT.

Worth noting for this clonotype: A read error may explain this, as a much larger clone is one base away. The CDR3 loop reads CASSLERNPLYGYTF. CDR3 DNA sequence: TGTGCCAGCAGCTTGGAACGGAATCCTTTATATGGCTACACCTTC. The chain recombines TRBV7-2 with TRBJ1-2; D gene ambiguous. Trimming took off 3 bases at V and 5 bases at J, with 16 bases between the two ends. Germline V gene data show CDR1 as SGHTA and CDR2 as FQGNSA. This CDR3 is 15 amino acids long.

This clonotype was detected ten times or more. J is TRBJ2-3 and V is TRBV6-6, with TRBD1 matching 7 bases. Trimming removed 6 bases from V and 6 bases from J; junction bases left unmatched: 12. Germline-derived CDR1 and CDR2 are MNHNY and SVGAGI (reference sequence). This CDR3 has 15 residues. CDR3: CASRYRQGAIDTQYF. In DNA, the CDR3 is TGTGCCAGCAGATATAGACAGGGTGCCATTGATACGCAGTATTTT.

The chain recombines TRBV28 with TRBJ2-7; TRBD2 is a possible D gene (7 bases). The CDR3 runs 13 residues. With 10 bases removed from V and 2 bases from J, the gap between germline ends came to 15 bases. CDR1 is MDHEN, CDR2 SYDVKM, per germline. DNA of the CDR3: TGTGCCACCAGGGGAGGGCCCGCCTACGAGCAGTACTTC. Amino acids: CATRGGPAYEQYF.

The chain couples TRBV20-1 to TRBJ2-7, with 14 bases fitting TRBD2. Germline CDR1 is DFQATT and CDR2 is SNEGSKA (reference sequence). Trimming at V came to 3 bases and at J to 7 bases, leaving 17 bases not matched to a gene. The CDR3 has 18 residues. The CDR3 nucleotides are TGCAGTGCTAGGGAGTCCGGGACTAGCGGGAGTTTACATAGTGAGCAGTACTTC. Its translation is CSARESGTSGSLHSEQYF.

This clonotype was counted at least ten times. The CDR3 loop reads CASSSTGDEQYF. Written as DNA, the CDR3 is TGTGCCAGCAGCTCGACAGGGGACGAGCAGTACTTC. The rearrangement links TRBV12-3 or TRBV12-4 to TRBJ2-7; 8 bases fit TRBD1. Trimming took 6 bases from V and 5 from J; bases not matched to a gene: 3. This CDR3 has 12 residues.

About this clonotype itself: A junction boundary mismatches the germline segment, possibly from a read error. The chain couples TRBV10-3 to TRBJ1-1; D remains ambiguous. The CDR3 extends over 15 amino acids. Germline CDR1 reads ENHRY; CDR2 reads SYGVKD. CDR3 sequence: CAISEPPRAGTEVFF. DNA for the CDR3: TGTGCCATCAGTGAGCCCCCCCGGGCGGGTACTGAAGTTTTCTTT.

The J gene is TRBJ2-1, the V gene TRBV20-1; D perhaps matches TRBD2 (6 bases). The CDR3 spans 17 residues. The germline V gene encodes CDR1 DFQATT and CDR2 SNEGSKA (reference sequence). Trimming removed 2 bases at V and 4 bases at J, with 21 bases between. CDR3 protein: CSARLPPTSRPYNEQFF. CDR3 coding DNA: TGCAGTGCTAGATTACCCCCTACTAGCAGACCGTACAATGAGCAGTTCTTC.